Listed here are 19 T cell receptor beta chains from one sample, sequenced in a study of vaccination and CD4 T cells after COVID-19. Antigen specificity for these receptors is unknown. The treatment was: roughly 11-day PBMC culture with coronavirus spike peptide pools or control peptides (ViraFEST assay). Gathering of the CD4+ T cells, from the unexposed donor, took place before the COVID-19 pandemic (2011-2018). The Oncomine TCR Beta short-read assay was applied to DNA of cultured CD4+ T cells. From the PCR reads, TCRdb called clonotypes with MiXCR, one entry per CDR3 protein. The sample lists some 6,500 distinct CDR3 sequences, approximately 48% occurring once. Sequenced input: CD4+ T cells from blood, cultured in vitro. The receptors were gathered from a human donor in good health.

The sample holds a few counts of this clonotype. The gene calls are TRBV7-2 and TRBJ1-2; TRBD1 matches at 7 bases. Germline CDR1 and CDR2: SGHTA and FQGNSA. The CDR3 length is 16 residues. The J segment lost 1 base and the V segment lost 0 bases, leaving 5 bases of the junction unmatched. The CDR3 coding sequence is TGTGCCAGCAGCTTAGCAGGGGGCCCCTTTAACTATGGCTACACCTTC. Encoded protein: CASSLAGGPFNYGYTF.

This chain links TRBV12-5 with TRBJ1-1; D gene unclear. Trimming removed 2 bases from V and 3 bases from J, with 13 bases in between. This CDR3 spans 15 amino acids. Per the germline V gene, CDR1 is LGHNT and CDR2 is FRNRAP. CDR3 coding DNA: TGTGCTAGTGGTTTGTATCCTAGGACGGACACTGAAGCTTTCTTT. Translated, it gives CASGLYPRTDTEAFF.

The chain combines TRBV20-1 with TRBJ1-6; a weak D match, TRBD1 (5 bases). The CDR3 spans 13 residues. Trimming left V 1 base short and J 7 bases short, with 8 bases between. Germline values: CDR1 DFQATT, CDR2 SNEGSKA (reference sequence). CDR3 amino acids: CSARGGDNSPLHF. The CDR3 coding sequence is TGCAGTGCTAGAGGCGGGGACAATTCACCCCTCCACTTT.

The chain recombines TRBV6-2 or TRBV6-3 with TRBJ2-5; 8 nucleotides match TRBD2. The germline gives CDR1 MNHEY, CDR2 SVGEGT. The CDR3 is 13 amino acids. The V and J ends lost 2 bases and 7 bases, in that order; junction bases with no gene match: 3. The CDR3 region has the DNA TGTGCCAGCAGTTACAGTCTAGCGGGGACCCAGTACTTC. It specifies CASSYSLAGTQYF.

This sequence joins TRBV7-2 and TRBJ2-5; TRBD2 matches 8 bases. The junction had 6 bases not matched to a gene; V was cut back by 1 base and J by 5 bases. The germline V gene encodes CDR1 SGHTA and CDR2 FQGNSA. The CDR3 is made up of 15 amino acids. This CDR3 is CASSLGRTSRETQYF. The CDR3 DNA sequence: TGTGCCAGCAGCTTAGGAAGGACTAGCCGCGAGACCCAGTACTTC.

This clonotype occurred once. The chain recombines TRBV7-8 with TRBJ2-3; 8 positions agree with TRBD1. The CDR3 has 14 residues. J gave up 5 bases and V 0 bases, and 1 base lay outside the gene matches. Germline values: CDR1 SGHVS, CDR2 FQNEAQ. In nucleotides, the CDR3 is TGTGCCAGCAGCTTAGCCAGGGGGCAAGATACGCAGTATTTT. It yields the protein CASSLARGQDTQYF.

For the CDR3, the DNA is TGTGCCAGTAAAGCCCCAGGAAATAGGAACTATGGCTACACCTTC. This sequence encodes CASKAPGNRNYGYTF. The gene calls are TRBV19 and TRBJ1-2; D not certain. CDR3 length: 15 amino acids. Germline CDR1 LNHDA, CDR2 SQIVND (reference sequence). Trimming removed 7 bases from V and 2 bases from J, with 17 bases in between.

This clonotype was detected a few times. The chain joins TRBV11-3 to TRBJ2-1; 10 positions match TRBD2. V was clipped by 1 base and J by 3 bases; unmatched bases: 21. Looked up from germline, CDR1 is SGHNT and CDR2 is YENEEA. The CDR3 extends over 22 amino acids. CDR3 DNA sequence: TGTGCCAGCAGCTTAGGAACGAGCGGGAGGGCCAGGTGGGGTTCGTACTACAATGAGCAGTTCTTC. This translates into CASSLGTSGRARWGSYYNEQFF.

The chain links TRBV6-1 to TRBJ2-2; 7 bases align to TRBD2. Germline CDR1 MNHNS, CDR2 SASEGT. V dropped 3 bases and J dropped 7; count of bases not matched to a gene: 11. CDR3 size: 16 residues. CDR3 loop: CASSEERLALGGELFF. The DNA for the CDR3 is TGTGCCAGCAGTGAGGAGAGACTAGCTTTGGGCGGGGAGCTGTTTTTT.

V gene TRBV21-1 combines with J gene TRBJ2-7; no check of the table's D call, TRBD2, against the DNA was made. TRBV21-1 is shown as a pseudogene. The CDR3 sequence is 16 residues long. The CDR3 DNA reads as TGTGCCGGAAAACCGGGACTAGCGGGGGGTGCCTACGAGCAGTACTTC. This codes for CAGKPGLAGGAYEQYF.

The table lists this clonotype with a few counts. The chain combines TRBV24-1 with TRBJ1-6; 9 bases match TRBD1. This CDR3 has 16 residues. The ends lost 7 bases at V and 9 bases at J; junction bases unmatched: 12. Germline V gene data show CDR1 as KGHDR and CDR2 as SFDVKD. CDR3 nucleotides: TGTGCCACCAGGATGGGACAGGGTCGTTTCCTTTCACCCCTCCACTTT. Residues: CATRMGQGRFLSPLHF.

V gene TRBV7-7 combines with J gene TRBJ2-5, with D unclear. The CDR3 consists of 17 residues. Germline V gene sequence: CDR1 SSHAT, CDR2 FNYEAQ (reference sequence). With 5 bases removed from V and 5 bases from J, the gap between germline ends came to 24 bases. Here the CDR3 DNA reads TGTGCCAGCAGCCAATCCGTCGGCAGCAGCCACTCGGAGACCCAGTACTTC. Translation gives CASSQSVGSSHSETQYF.

This clonotype was recorded a few times. The rearrangement links TRBV30 to TRBJ1-2; tentative D call: TRBD1 (5 bases). Germline CDR1 is GTSNPN and CDR2 is SVGIG (reference sequence). The CDR3 has 12 residues. Trimming took off 3 bases at V and 2 bases at J, with 7 bases between the two ends. CDR3 coding DNA: TGTGCCTGGAGGGGGCGGAACTATGGCTACACCTTC. Its translation: CAWRGRNYGYTF.

V gene TRBV12-3 or TRBV12-4 combines with J gene TRBJ2-1, with 12 bases matching TRBD2. V lost 8 bases, J lost 7 bases, and 6 bases stayed unmatched. The length of the CDR3 is 14 residues. The CDR3 DNA reads TGTGCCAGCTCCCCTAGCGGGGGGGCGAATGAGCAGTTCTTC. Protein sequence: CASSPSGGANEQFF.

The V gene is TRBV12-3 or TRBV12-4, the J gene TRBJ2-3, with TRBD1 matching 7 bases. The CDR3 contains 12 residues. Losses at the gene ends were 8 bases for V and 4 bases for J; bases not matched to a gene: 3. CDR3 region: CASGQGADTQYF. CDR3 DNA sequence: TGTGCCAGCGGCCAGGGGGCAGATACGCAGTATTTT.

This clonotype showed up just a few times. The chain employs TRBV20-1 and TRBJ1-4; possibly TRBD1 for D (6 bases). The CDR3 extends over 14 amino acids. Germline CDR1 reads DFQATT; CDR2 reads SNEGSKA (reference sequence). Trimming took off 3 bases at V and 7 bases at J, with 15 bases between the two ends. The CDR3 DNA reads as TGCAGTGCTAGTAACAGGGAGGGCGGTGAAAAACTGTTTTTT. This encodes CSASNREGGEKLFF.

V gene TRBV7-6 combines with J gene TRBJ2-7; D perhaps matches TRBD1 (6 bases). Germline V lookup: CDR1 SGHVS, CDR2 FNYEAQ. There are 16 residues in the CDR3. V dropped 3 bases and J dropped 0 bases, with 15 bases sitting between them. Here the CDR3 reads CASSFDRKGNSYEQYF. CDR3 in DNA: TGTGCCAGCAGCTTCGACAGGAAAGGGAACTCCTACGAGCAGTACTTC.

The chain employs TRBV7-6 and TRBJ1-3, with D perhaps TRBD1 (5 bases). The CDR3 runs to 15 residues. The germline V gene encodes CDR1 SGHVS and CDR2 FNYEAQ. V was clipped by 1 base and J by 1 base, with 8 bases between them. The CDR3 is CASSLVTASGNTIYF. The CDR3 bases are TGTGCCAGCAGCTTAGTGACAGCTTCTGGAAACACCATATATTTT.

This clonotype was seen a handful of times. The chain couples TRBV14 to TRBJ2-6, with D uncertain. The CDR3 length is 13 residues. V was trimmed by 8 bases and J by 0 bases, leaving 5 bases between them. Germline-derived CDR1 and CDR2 are SGHDN and FVKESK. The CDR3 here is CASSYSGANVLTF. CDR3 coding DNA: TGTGCCAGCTCCTACTCTGGGGCCAACGTCCTGACTTTC.